Below, 3 T cell receptor beta chains from the same sample are listed, as sequenced in a study of memory CD4+ T cells and cytomegalovirus serostatus. The sort gate was single viable CD3+CD4+CD8-CD45RO+ cells for memory CD4+ T cells. Assay used: immunoSEQ multiplex PCR; TCRdb lists only in-frame clones, some missing. The table shows some 95,000 clones, with roughly 80% occurring only once. The sequencing sample was made of memory CD4+ T cells from blood. These TCRs come from an adult in good health and CMV-seropositive.

The V call is TRBV29-1, the J call TRBJ1-1; TRBD1 is a possible D gene (6 bases). The CDR3 has 14 amino acids. Trimming took 5 bases from V and 3 from J, leaving 16 bases between them. Germline lookup yields CDR1 SQVTM and CDR2 ANQGSEA. The CDR3 nucleotides read TGCAGCGTTTTTCGACAGGAATTAGACACTGAAGCTTTCTTT. It translates to CSVFRQELDTEAFF.

The V call is TRBV28, the J call TRBJ2-5, with 7 bases identical to TRBD2. The CDR3 has 13 amino acids. CDR1 is MDHEN, CDR2 SYDVKM, per germline. With 10 bases clipped from V and 2 bases from J, the junction kept 7 bases outside the gene matches. The DNA of the CDR3 is TGTGCCACTAACCCCGGGGGGCAAGAGACCCAGTACTTC. The encoded protein is CATNPGGQETQYF.

V is TRBV18 and J is TRBJ1-3; D possibly corresponds to TRBD1 (6 bases). CDR1 is KGHSH, CDR2 LQKENI, per germline. This CDR3 comprises 16 residues. V was shortened by 6 bases and J by 2 bases, with 17 bases between the two germline ends. Here the CDR3 DNA reads TGTGCCAGCTCGCCGGTAGGGGGGACAACTGGAAACACCATATATTTT. It codes for CASSPVGGTTGNTIYF.